This T cell receptor beta chain was identified in a study of early T cells in non-severe SARS-CoV-2 infection. TCRdb ran MiXCR on the 5' RACE reads and lists one entry per CDR3 protein. The repertoire holds around 100,000 distinct CDR3 sequences, over 15% seen once, with about 1.3% in the top ten. The V gene's germline CDR1 is MNHEY and CDR2 SVGAGI. This CDR3 region has 14 residues. Unmatched junction bases numbered 5, after V lost 5 bases and J lost 2 bases. This clonotype was recorded a few times. The specimen was whole blood. The V call is TRBV6-5, the J call TRBJ2-7, with TRBD1 identical over 8 bases. This receptor was obtained from an adult who was a healthcare worker with PCR-confirmed SARS-CoV-2 infection or an uninfected control (not recorded which). The CDR3 reads CASSPSQGAYEQYF. The CDR3 DNA reads as TGTGCCAGCAGTCCCTCACAGGGGGCCTACGAGCAGTACTTC.